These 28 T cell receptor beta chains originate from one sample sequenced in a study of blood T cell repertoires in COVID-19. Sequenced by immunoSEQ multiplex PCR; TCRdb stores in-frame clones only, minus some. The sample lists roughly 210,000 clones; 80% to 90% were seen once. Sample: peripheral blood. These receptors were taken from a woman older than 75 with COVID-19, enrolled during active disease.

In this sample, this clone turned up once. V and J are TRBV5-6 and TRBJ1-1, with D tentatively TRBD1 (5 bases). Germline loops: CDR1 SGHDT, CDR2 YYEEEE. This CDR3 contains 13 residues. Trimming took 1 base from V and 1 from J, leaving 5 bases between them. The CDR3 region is CASSLQGNTEAFF. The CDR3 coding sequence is TGTGCCAGCAGCTTGCAGGGGAACACTGAAGCTTTCTTT. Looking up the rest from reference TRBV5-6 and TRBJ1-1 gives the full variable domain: DAGVTQSPTHLIKTRGQQVTLRCSPKSGHDTVSWYQQALGQGPQFIFQYYEEEERQRGNFPDRFSGHQFPNYSSELNVNALLLGDSALYLCASSLQGNTEAFFGQGTRLTVV.

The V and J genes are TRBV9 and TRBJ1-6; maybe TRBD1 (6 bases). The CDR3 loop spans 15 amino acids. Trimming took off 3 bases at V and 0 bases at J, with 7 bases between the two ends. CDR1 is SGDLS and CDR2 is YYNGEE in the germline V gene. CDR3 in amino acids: CASSETGSYNSPLHF. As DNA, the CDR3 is TGTGCCAGCAGCGAGACAGGCTCCTATAATTCACCCCTCCACTTT.

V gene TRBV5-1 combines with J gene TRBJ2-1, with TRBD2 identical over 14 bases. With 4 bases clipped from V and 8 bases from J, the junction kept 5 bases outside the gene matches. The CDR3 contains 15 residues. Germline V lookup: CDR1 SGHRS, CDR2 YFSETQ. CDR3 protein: CASSRTSGGSYEQFF. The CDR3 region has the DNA TGCGCCAGCAGCAGGACTAGCGGGGGGAGCTATGAGCAGTTCTTC.

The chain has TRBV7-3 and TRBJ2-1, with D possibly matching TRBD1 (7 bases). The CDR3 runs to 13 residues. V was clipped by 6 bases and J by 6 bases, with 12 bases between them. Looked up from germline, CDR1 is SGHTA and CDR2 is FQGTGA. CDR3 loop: CASSFQGGNEQFF. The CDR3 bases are TGTGCCAGCAGTTTCCAGGGGGGCAATGAGCAGTTCTTC.

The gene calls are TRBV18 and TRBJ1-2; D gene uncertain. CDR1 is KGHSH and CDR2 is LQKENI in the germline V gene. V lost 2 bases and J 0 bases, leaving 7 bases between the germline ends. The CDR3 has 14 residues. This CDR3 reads CASSPDFSNYGYTF. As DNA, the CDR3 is TGTGCCAGCTCACCAGACTTCTCTAACTATGGCTACACCTTC. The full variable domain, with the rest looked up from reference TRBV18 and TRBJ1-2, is NAGVMQNPRHLVRRRGQEARLRCSPMKGHSHVYWYRQLPEEGLKFMVYLQKENIIDESGMPKERFSAEFPKEGPSILRIQQVVRGDSAAYFCASSPDFSNYGYTFGSGTRLTVV.

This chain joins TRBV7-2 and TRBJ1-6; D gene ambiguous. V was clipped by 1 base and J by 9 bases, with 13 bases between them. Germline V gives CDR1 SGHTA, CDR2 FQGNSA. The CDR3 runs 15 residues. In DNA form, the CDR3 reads TGTGCCAGCAGCTTAGGGCAGCGGAGAACTTCACCCCTCCACTTT. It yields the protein CASSLGQRRTSPLHF.

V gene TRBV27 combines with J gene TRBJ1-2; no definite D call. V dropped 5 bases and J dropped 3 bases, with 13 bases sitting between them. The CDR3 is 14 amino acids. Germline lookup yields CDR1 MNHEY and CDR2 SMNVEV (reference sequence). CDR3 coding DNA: TGTGCCAGCAGTCCAGCGGCCTCGTACTATGGCTACACCTTC. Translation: CASSPAASYYGYTF.

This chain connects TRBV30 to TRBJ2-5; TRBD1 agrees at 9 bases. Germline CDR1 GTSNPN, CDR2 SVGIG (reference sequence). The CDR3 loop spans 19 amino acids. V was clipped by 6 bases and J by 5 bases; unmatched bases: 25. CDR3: CACNPTRVWTGENGETQYF. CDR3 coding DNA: TGTGCCTGCAATCCGACCCGCGTATGGACAGGGGAAAATGGGGAGACCCAGTACTTC.

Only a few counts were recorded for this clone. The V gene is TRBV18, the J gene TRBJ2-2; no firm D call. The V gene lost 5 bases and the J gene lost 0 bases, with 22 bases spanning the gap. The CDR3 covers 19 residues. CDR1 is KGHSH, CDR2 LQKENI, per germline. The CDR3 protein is CASSTAWHPRISNTGELFF. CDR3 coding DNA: TGTGCCAGCTCAACAGCCTGGCATCCCCGAATTTCGAACACCGGGGAGCTGTTTTTT. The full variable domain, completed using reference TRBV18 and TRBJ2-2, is NAGVMQNPRHLVRRRGQEARLRCSPMKGHSHVYWYRQLPEEGLKFMVYLQKENIIDESGMPKERFSAEFPKEGPSILRIQQVVRGDSAAYFCASSTAWHPRISNTGELFFGEGSRLTVL.

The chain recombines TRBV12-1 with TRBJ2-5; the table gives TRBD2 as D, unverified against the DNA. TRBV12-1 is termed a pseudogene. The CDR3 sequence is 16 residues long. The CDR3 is CASSPGGLAGATSQYF. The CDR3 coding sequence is TGTGCCAGCAGCCCCGGCGGACTAGCGGGGGCCACGTCCCAGTACTTC.

Here the CDR3 reads CAWSSGQSNQPQHF. The CDR3 DNA is TGTGCCTGGAGTTCCGGACAGAGCAATCAGCCCCAGCATTTT. The chain joins TRBV30 to TRBJ1-5; D is possibly TRBD1 (6 bases). Germline CDR1 is GTSNPN and CDR2 is SVGIG (reference sequence). Trimming pared 2 bases from V and 1 base from J, leaving 9 bases between. This CDR3 comprises 14 residues.

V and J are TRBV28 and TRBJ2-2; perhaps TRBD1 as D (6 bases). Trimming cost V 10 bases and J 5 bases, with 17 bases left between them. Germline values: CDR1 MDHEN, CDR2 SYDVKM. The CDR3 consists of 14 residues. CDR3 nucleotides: TGTGCCACCCTTAGACGGACAGATACCGGGGAGCTGTTTTTT. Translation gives CATLRRTDTGELFF. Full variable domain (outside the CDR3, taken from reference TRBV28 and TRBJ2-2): DVKVTQSSRYLVKRTGEKVFLECVQDMDHENMFWYRQDPGLGLRLIYFSYDVKMKEKGDIPEGYSVSREKKERFSLILESASTNQTSMYLCATLRRTDTGELFFGEGSRLTVL.

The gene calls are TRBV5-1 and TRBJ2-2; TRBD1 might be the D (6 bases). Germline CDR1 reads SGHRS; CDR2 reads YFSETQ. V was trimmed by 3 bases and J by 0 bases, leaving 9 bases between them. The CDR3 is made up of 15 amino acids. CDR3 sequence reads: CASSSGQTNTGELFF. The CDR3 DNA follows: TGCGCCAGCAGCTCTGGACAGACGAACACCGGGGAGCTGTTTTTT.

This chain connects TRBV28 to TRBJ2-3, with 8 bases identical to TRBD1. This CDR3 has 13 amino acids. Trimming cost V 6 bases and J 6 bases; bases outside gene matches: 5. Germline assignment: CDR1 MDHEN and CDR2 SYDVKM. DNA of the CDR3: TGTGCCAGCAGCAGGACAGGGCGGGATACGCAGTATTTT. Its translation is CASSRTGRDTQYF.

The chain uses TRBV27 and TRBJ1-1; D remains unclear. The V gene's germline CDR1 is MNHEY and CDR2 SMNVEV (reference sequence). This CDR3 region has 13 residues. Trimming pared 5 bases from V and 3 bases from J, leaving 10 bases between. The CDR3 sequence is CASSPLVDTEAFF. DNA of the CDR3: TGTGCCAGCAGTCCCCTTGTTGACACTGAAGCTTTCTTT.

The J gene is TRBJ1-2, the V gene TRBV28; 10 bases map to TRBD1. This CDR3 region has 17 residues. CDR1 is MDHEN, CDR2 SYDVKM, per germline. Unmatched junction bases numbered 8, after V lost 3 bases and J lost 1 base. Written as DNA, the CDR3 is TGTGCCAGCAGTTTTCAGAAACGGACAGGGGGTAACTATGGCTACACCTTC. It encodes CASSFQKRTGGNYGYTF.

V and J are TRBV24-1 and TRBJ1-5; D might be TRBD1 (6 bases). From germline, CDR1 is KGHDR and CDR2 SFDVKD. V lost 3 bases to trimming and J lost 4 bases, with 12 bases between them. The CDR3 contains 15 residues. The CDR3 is CATSDTGPGNQPQHF. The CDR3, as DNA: TGTGCCACCAGTGATACAGGGCCCGGTAATCAGCCCCAGCATTTT.

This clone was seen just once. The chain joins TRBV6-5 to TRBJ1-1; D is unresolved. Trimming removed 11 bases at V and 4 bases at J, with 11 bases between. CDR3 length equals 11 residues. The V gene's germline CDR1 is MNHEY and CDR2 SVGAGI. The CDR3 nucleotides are TGTGCCGCGCGACGGGGCACTGAAGCTTTCTTT. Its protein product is CAARRGTEAFF.

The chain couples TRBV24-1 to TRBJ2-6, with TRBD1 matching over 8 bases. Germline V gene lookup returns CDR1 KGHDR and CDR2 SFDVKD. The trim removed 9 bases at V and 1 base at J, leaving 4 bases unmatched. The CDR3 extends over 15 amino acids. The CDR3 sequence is CATGQGLSGANVLTF. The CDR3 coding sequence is TGTGCCACCGGACAGGGTTTATCTGGGGCCAACGTCCTGACTTTC.

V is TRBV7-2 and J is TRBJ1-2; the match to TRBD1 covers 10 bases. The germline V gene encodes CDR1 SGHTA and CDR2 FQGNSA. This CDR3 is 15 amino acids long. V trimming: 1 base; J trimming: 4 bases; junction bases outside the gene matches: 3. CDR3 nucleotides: TGTGCCAGCAGCTTAGGTTGGGACAGGGGCTATGGCTACACCTTC. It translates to CASSLGWDRGYGYTF.

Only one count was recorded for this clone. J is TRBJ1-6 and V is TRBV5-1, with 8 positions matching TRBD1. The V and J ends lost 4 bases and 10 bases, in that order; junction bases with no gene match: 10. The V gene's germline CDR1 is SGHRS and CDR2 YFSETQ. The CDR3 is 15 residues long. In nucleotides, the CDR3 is TGCGCCAGCAGCCTAACGACAGGGGAAGGATCACCCCTCCACTTT. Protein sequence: CASSLTTGEGSPLHF.

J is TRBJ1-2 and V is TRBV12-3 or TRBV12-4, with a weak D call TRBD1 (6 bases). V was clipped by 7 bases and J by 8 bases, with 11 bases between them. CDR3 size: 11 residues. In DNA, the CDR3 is TGTGCCAGCACAGACAGGTCAGGCTACACCTTC. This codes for CASTDRSGYTF.

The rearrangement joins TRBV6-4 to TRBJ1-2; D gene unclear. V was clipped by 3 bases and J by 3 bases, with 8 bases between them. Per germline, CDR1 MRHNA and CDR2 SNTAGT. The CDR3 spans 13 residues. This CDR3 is CASSEQLHYGYTF. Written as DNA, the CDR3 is TGTGCCAGCAGTGAACAGCTACACTATGGCTACACCTTC.

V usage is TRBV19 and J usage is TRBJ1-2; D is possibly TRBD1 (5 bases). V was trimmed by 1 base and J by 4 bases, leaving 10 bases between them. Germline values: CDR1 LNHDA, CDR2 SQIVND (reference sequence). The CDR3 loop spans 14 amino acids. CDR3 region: CASSIGQGGYGYTF. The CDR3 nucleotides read TGTGCCAGTAGTATAGGGCAGGGCGGCTATGGCTACACCTTC.

The CDR3 region has the DNA TGCGCCAGCACCCGGGACAGGGTGGATGAAGCTTTCTTT. Translating gives CASTRDRVDEAFF. The V gene is TRBV10-2, the J gene TRBJ1-1, with 9 nucleotides matching TRBD1. Germline CDR1 and CDR2: WSHSY and SAAADI. V lost 7 bases, J lost 7 bases, and 7 bases stayed unmatched. The CDR3 covers 13 residues.

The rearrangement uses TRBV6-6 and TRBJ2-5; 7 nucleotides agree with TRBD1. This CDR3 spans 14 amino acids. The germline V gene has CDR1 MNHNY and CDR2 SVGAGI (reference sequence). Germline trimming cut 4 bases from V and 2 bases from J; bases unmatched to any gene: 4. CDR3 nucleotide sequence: TGTGCCAGCAGTTGGGGACAGACACAAGAGACCCAGTACTTC. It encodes CASSWGQTQETQYF.

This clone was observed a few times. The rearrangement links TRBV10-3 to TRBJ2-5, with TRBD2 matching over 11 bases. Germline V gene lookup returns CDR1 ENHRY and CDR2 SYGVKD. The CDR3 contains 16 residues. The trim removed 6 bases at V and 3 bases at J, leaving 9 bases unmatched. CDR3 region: CAISGSGGAVEETQYF. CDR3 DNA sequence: TGTGCCATCAGCGGTAGCGGGGGGGCAGTTGAAGAGACCCAGTACTTC.

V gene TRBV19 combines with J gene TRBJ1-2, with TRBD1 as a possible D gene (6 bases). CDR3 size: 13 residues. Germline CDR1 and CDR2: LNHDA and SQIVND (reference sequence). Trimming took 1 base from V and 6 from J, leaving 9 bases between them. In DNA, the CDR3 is TGTGCCAGTAGTATAGCCAGGGGCCATGGCTACACCTTC. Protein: CASSIARGHGYTF.